This T cell receptor (beta chain) was captured by sequencing in a study of neurological immune-mediated disorders. Study results and limitations: Clinical and MRI features did not associate with the cluster found in multiple sclerosis patients. When repertoires were grouped phylogenetically, those of 18 of 34 multiple sclerosis patients fell into one related-CDR3 cluster, a possible signature.

This clonotype was counted at least ten times. What it recognizes is unknown. V trimming: 1 base; J trimming: 7 bases; junction bases outside the gene matches: 3. CDR3 size: 14 residues. The V gene's germline CDR1 is SGHRS and CDR2 YFSETQ. A 10-nucleotide random UMI tagged transcripts in template-switch 5'RACE cDNA synthesis. TCRdb re-called the 5' RACE reads with MiXCR, one entry per CDR3 protein. This sample has around 62,000 distinct CDR3 sequences, with over 4% found just once. V is TRBV5-1 and J is TRBJ1-5, with 9 bases lining up with TRBD1. Sequencing was performed on PBMCs. This clonotype was sampled from a man aged 45-65 years with multiple sclerosis. The CDR3 sequence: CASSLRTGDQPQHF. The CDR3 DNA follows: TGCGCCAGCAGCTTGAGGACAGGGGACCAGCCCCAGCATTTT.